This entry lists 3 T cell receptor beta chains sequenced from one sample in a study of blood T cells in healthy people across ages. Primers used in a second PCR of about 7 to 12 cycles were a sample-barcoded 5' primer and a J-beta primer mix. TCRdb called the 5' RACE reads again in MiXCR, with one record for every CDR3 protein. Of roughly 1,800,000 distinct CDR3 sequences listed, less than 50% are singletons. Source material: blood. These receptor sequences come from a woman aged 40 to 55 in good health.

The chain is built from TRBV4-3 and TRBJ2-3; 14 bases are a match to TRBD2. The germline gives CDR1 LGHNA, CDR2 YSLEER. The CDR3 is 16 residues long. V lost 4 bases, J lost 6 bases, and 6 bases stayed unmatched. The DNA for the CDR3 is TGCGCCAGCAGCCTTCAGACTAGCGGGGGGGCGGATACGCAGTATTTT. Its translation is CASSLQTSGGADTQYF.

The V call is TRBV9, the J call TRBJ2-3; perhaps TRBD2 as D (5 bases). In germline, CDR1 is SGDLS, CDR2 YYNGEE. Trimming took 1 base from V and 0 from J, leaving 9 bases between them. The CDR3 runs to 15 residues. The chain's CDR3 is CASSVSGMSTDTQYF. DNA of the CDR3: TGTGCCAGCAGCGTAAGCGGAATGAGCACAGATACGCAGTATTTT.

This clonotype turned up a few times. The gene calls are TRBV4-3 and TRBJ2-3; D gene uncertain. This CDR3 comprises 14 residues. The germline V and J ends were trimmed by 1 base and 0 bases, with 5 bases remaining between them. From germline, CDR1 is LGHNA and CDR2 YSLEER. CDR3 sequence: CASSQVKSTDTQYF. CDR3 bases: TGCGCCAGCAGCCAAGTGAAGAGCACAGATACGCAGTATTTT.